This entry describes one T cell receptor beta chain. This sample stems from a study of identical twins. TCRdb re-called the 5' RACE reads with MiXCR, one entry per CDR3 protein. The repertoire holds fewer than 900,000 distinct CDR3 sequences, with around a sixth as singletons. After removal of 5 bases from V and 7 bases from J, the junction contained 14 bases not matched to a gene. The CDR3 runs to 16 residues. The same specimen was also included in a second study, on T cells expressing NK-cell markers.

Sequenced input: PBMCs. The clonotype comes from a woman aged 18-29 years in good health. The genes are TRBV12-3 or TRBV12-4 and TRBJ2-4, with 7 bases matching TRBD1. The CDR3 protein is CASSIGTAWTGNIQYF. CDR3 DNA: TGTGCCAGCAGTATCGGGACAGCCTGGACGGGGAACATTCAGTACTTC.